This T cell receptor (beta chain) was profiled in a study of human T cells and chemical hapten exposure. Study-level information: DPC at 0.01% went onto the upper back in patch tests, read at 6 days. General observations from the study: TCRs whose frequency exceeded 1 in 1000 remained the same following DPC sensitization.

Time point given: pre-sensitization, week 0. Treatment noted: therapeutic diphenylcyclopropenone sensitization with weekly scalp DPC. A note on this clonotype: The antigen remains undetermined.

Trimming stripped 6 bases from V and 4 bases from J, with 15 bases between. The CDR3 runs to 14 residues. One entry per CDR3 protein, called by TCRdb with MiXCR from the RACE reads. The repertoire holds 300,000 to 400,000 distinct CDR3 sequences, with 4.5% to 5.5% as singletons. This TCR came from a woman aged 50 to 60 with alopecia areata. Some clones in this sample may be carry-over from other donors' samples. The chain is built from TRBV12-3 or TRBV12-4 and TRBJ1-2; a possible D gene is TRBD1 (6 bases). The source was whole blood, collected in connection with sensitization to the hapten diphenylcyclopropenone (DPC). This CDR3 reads CASSKGEGSYGYTF. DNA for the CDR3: TGTGCCAGCAGCAAGGGGGAAGGTAGCTATGGCTACACCTTC.